These 12 T cell receptor beta chains were all obtained from the same sample, sequenced in a study of shared clonotypes between healthy human individuals. Assay: immunoSEQ multiplex PCR; the TCRdb copy retains only in-frame clones and omits some. This repertoire shows about 2,500,000 clones, roughly nine tenths found once; its top ten account for around 0.14%. Material for sequencing was naive CD4+ T cells sorted from blood. Subset here: CD45RA+ positively selected. All receptors derive from a man aged 18 to 29 in good health.

This chain uses TRBV19 with TRBJ2-7; D possibly corresponds to TRBD2 (5 bases). Germline loops: CDR1 LNHDA, CDR2 SQIVND (reference sequence). V was pared by 3 bases and J by 7 bases, with 19 bases between. The CDR3 contains 15 residues. CDR3 DNA sequence: TGTGCCAGTAGTATTGGCGGGCAGCCTCCTTATGAGCAGTACTTC. Encoded protein: CASSIGGQPPYEQYF.

The V call is TRBV18, the J call TRBJ2-7; possibly TRBD2 for D (6 bases). In germline, CDR1 is KGHSH, CDR2 LQKENI. This CDR3 has 16 amino acids. The germline V and J ends were trimmed by 3 bases and 5 bases, with 20 bases remaining between them. As DNA, the CDR3 is TGTGCCAGCTCACCCGCGACGACTAGTACTGATGACGAGCAGTACTTC. This encodes CASSPATTSTDDEQYF.

V and J are TRBV11-2 and TRBJ2-1; 12 bases match TRBD2. This CDR3 comprises 15 residues. Germline loops: CDR1 SGHAT, CDR2 FQNNGV. V gave up 5 bases and J gave up 10 bases; unmatched junction bases: 9. The CDR3 region is CASSKGLAGTKEQFF. The CDR3, as DNA: TGTGCCAGCAGCAAAGGACTAGCGGGAACGAAGGAGCAGTTCTTC.

The chain carries TRBV5-1 and TRBJ2-5; TRBD2 aligns across 14 bases. The CDR3 totals 18 residues. In germline, CDR1 is SGHRS, CDR2 YFSETQ. V lost 1 base to trimming and J lost 2 bases; unmatched junction nucleotides: 7. The CDR3 coding sequence is TGCGCCAGCAGCTTGTATGTGGGACTAGCGGGGGAACAAGAGACCCAGTACTTC. Amino acid sequence: CASSLYVGLAGEQETQYF.

The chain has TRBV5-1 and TRBJ2-6; D ambiguous. V shed 0 bases and J shed 1 base, with 8 bases lying between them. Germline CDR1 reads SGHRS; CDR2 reads YFSETQ. This CDR3 spans 16 amino acids. CDR3 coding DNA: TGCGCCAGCAGCTTGGTTAGAGCTTCTGGGGCCAACGTCCTGACTTTC. This codes for CASSLVRASGANVLTF.

As for this clone: Within the sample, other DNA sequences also encode this same CDR3. J is TRBJ1-4 and V is TRBV19; the D is unclear. Germline CDR1 and CDR2: LNHDA and SQIVND (reference sequence). The CDR3 spans 12 residues. V was pared by 3 bases and J by 8 bases, with 7 bases between. CDR3: CASSIGNEKLFF. DNA of the CDR3: TGTGCCAGTAGTATTGGTAACGAAAAACTGTTTTTT. The full variable domain, its missing parts supplied by reference TRBV19 and TRBJ1-4, is DGGITQSPKYLFRKEGQNVTLSCEQNLNHDAMYWYRQDPGQGLRLIYYSQIVNDFQKGDIAEGYSVSREKKESFPLTVTSAQKNPTAFYLCASSIGNEKLFFGSGTQLSVL.

The chain recombines TRBV6-4 with TRBJ2-1; unclear D gene. This CDR3 is built from 11 residues. Germline V gives CDR1 MRHNA, CDR2 SNTAGT. Trimming took off 5 bases at V and 5 bases at J, with 4 bases between the two ends. CDR3 sequence (DNA): TGTGCCAGCAGTCGGAACAATGAGCAGTTCTTC. Translated: CASSRNNEQFF.

V gene TRBV28 combines with J gene TRBJ1-2, with D possibly TRBD1 on 5 matching bases. The germline V gene has CDR1 MDHEN and CDR2 SYDVKM. CDR3 size: 14 residues. With 6 bases removed from V and 4 bases from J, the gap between germline ends came to 15 bases. This CDR3 is CASSPPREIYGYTF. CDR3 sequence (DNA): TGTGCCAGCAGCCCCCCCAGGGAGATCTATGGCTACACCTTC.

On this clone: The sample holds other DNA sequences that translate to the same CDR3. This sequence joins TRBV5-1 and TRBJ2-7, with D hard to call. The CDR3 extends over 13 amino acids. The V end lost 0 bases, the J end lost 4 bases, and 8 bases lay between the germline ends. Per the germline V gene, CDR1 is SGHRS and CDR2 is YFSETQ. CDR3 sequence: CASSLATRYEQYF. Here the CDR3 DNA reads TGCGCCAGCAGCTTGGCCACGAGATACGAGCAGTACTTC.

V gene TRBV5-4 combines with J gene TRBJ1-1; TRBD1 matches 10 bases. The CDR3 is 14 amino acids. Germline lookup yields CDR1 SGHNT and CDR2 YYREEE (reference sequence). The J segment lost 5 bases and the V segment lost 4 bases, leaving 5 bases of the junction unmatched. In nucleotides, the CDR3 is TGTGCCAGCAGCCCCGGGACAGGGGCTACTGAAGCTTTCTTT. Encoded protein: CASSPGTGATEAFF.

The V gene is TRBV6-5, the J gene TRBJ1-2; D unresolved. V was cut by 3 bases and J by 5 bases, with 13 bases left in between. Per the germline V gene, CDR1 is MNHEY and CDR2 is SVGAGI. This CDR3 region has 14 residues. Here the CDR3 DNA reads TGTGCCAGCAGTTATGGCTGGCAGATTTATGGCTACACCTTC. This sequence encodes CASSYGWQIYGYTF.

The chain employs TRBV15 and TRBJ2-3; 9 bases map to TRBD1. Per germline, CDR1 LNHNV and CDR2 YYDKDF (reference sequence). V gave up 0 bases and J gave up 14 bases; unmatched junction bases: 6. CDR3 length: 13 amino acids. DNA of the CDR3: TGTGCCACCAGCAGAGAACTGGGACAGGGTGGGTATTTT. It is translated as CATSRELGQGGYF.